A single sample gave rise to the 15 T cell receptor beta chains below, sequenced in a study of blood T cell repertoires in COVID-19. The data were produced by immunoSEQ multiplex PCR, yet TCRdb's version contains in-frame clones alone and is incomplete. The table records 230,000 or so clones, around four fifths of them present only once. Material: peripheral blood. The receptors come from a man aged 25 to 40 with active or convalescent COVID-19.

The chain joins TRBV2 to TRBJ2-3; D possibly corresponds to TRBD2 (5 bases). This CDR3 has 14 residues. CDR1 and CDR2 from the germline V gene are SNHLY and FYNNEI. V lost 4 bases to trimming and J lost 4 bases, with 12 bases between them. CDR3 in DNA: TGTGCCAGCAGTGGGGTCTTGAGGGCAGATACGCAGTATTTT. As protein: CASSGVLRADTQYF.

This chain uses TRBV3-1 (or the pseudogene TRBV3-2) with TRBJ2-5; D unresolved. V lost 1 base and J 3 bases, leaving 9 bases between the germline ends. The CDR3 length is 14 residues. In germline, CDR1 is LGHDT, CDR2 YNNKEL (reference sequence). The CDR3, as DNA: TGTGCCAGCAGCCAAGGGCAGTTTAAAGAGACCCAGTACTTC. This encodes CASSQGQFKETQYF.

The count of this clone is one. The rearrangement joins TRBV28 to TRBJ1-2; tentative D call: TRBD1 (6 bases). The germline gives CDR1 MDHEN, CDR2 SYDVKM. This CDR3 is 17 amino acids long. Trimming pared 7 bases from V and 7 bases from J, leaving 28 bases between. CDR3 loop: CASIPSGTLGLVVGYTF. The CDR3 DNA reads TGTGCCAGCATCCCTAGTGGGACATTAGGTCTCGTGGTTGGCTACACCTTC.

V usage is TRBV21-1 and J usage is TRBJ2-3; the D call TRBD2 from the table was never checked on the DNA. TRBV21-1 is a recognized pseudogene. The CDR3 has 15 amino acids. Written as DNA, the CDR3 is TGTGCCAGCAGCAAATCGGTGGCGGGGCCCCTCGGGCAGTATTTT. The encoded protein is CASSKSVAGPLGQYF.

V is TRBV11-3 and J is TRBJ2-3; D not certain. The CDR3 is made up of 14 amino acids. Germline-derived CDR1 and CDR2 are SGHNT and YENEEA. The ends were cut back, 0 bases at V and 5 bases at J, with 9 bases in the middle. The CDR3 spells CASSLDVLLDTQYF. CDR3 in DNA: TGTGCCAGCAGCTTAGATGTACTCTTAGATACGCAGTATTTT.

The rearrangement uses TRBV30 and TRBJ1-4, with no clear D. Germline CDR1 GTSNPN, CDR2 SVGIG (reference sequence). Trimming cost V 4 bases and J 5 bases, with 11 bases left between them. This CDR3 has 13 residues. CDR3 sequence: CAWNRELNEKLFF. The CDR3, as DNA: TGTGCCTGGAATAGAGAGCTAAATGAAAAACTGTTTTTT.

CDR3 bases: TGTGCCAGCAGGCGTTCGGGCACCGGGGAGCTGTTTTTT. Translation gives CASRRSGTGELFF. The rearrangement links TRBV6-5 to TRBJ2-2; no definite D call. This CDR3 is 13 amino acids long. Trimming took off 6 bases at V and 4 bases at J, with 9 bases between the two ends. Germline CDR1 and CDR2: MNHEY and SVGAGI.

This chain links TRBV4-3 with TRBJ1-4; possibly TRBD1 for D (5 bases). CDR1 is LGHNA, CDR2 YSLEER, per germline. V dropped 1 base and J dropped 7 bases, with 10 bases sitting between them. The CDR3 is 14 amino acids. The CDR3 sequence: CASSQGGAGEKLFF. The CDR3 nucleotides are TGCGCCAGCAGCCAAGGGGGCGCCGGTGAAAAACTGTTTTTT.

The rearrangement joins TRBV28 to TRBJ1-2, with a tentative D call TRBD1 (5 bases). Between the trimmed V and J ends, which lost 7 bases and 8 bases, there was a span of 14 bases. The CDR3 runs to 12 residues. Germline CDR1 reads MDHEN; CDR2 reads SYDVKM. CDR3 DNA: TGTGCCAGCAATCGACCGGGGGTGGGCTACACCTTC. It translates to CASNRPGVGYTF.

This sequence joins TRBV4-2 and TRBJ2-7; 11 bases agree with TRBD1. Germline lookup yields CDR1 LGHNA and CDR2 YNFKEQ. The V segment lost 5 bases and the J segment 0 bases; nucleotides outside the gene matches: 3. This CDR3 comprises 15 residues. In nucleotides, the CDR3 is TGTGCCAGCAGCTTCGGGACAGGGGGCTCCTACGAGCAGTACTTC. Translation: CASSFGTGGSYEQYF.

The chain has TRBV19 and TRBJ2-6; maybe TRBD2 (5 bases). The V gene's germline CDR1 is LNHDA and CDR2 SQIVND (reference sequence). Deletions cut 7 bases from V and 0 bases from J, with 10 bases between. This CDR3 has 15 residues. CDR3 in DNA: TGTGCCAGTAAAGCTGGGAGCTCTGGGGCCAACGTCCTGACTTTC. It encodes CASKAGSSGANVLTF.

This clone was recorded only once. The chain recombines TRBV29-1 with TRBJ2-7; 9 bases align to TRBD1. CDR3 size: 13 residues. Unmatched junction bases numbered 8, after V lost 4 bases and J lost 7 bases. From germline, CDR1 is SQVTM and CDR2 ANQGSEA. The CDR3 DNA reads TGCAGCGTTGCAGGACAGGGGCCCCGTGAGCAGTACTTC. It yields the protein CSVAGQGPREQYF.

J is TRBJ1-5 and V is TRBV10-1, with TRBD1 matching over 10 bases. Germline trimming cut 2 bases from V and 6 bases from J; bases unmatched to any gene: 4. In germline, CDR1 is WNHNN, CDR2 SYGVQD (reference sequence). The CDR3 spans 15 residues. Here the CDR3 reads CASSEPDRGRQPQHF. For the CDR3, the DNA is TGCGCCAGCAGTGAGCCAGACAGGGGGCGTCAGCCCCAGCATTTT.

J is TRBJ2-5 and V is TRBV6-5; 7 bases match TRBD1. Germline lookup yields CDR1 MNHEY and CDR2 SVGAGI. The length of the CDR3 is 16 residues. After removal of 4 bases from V and 5 bases from J, the junction contained 13 bases not matched to a gene. This CDR3 reads CASSFQGVTPWETQYF. CDR3 sequence (DNA): TGTGCCAGCAGTTTTCAGGGGGTTACACCGTGGGAGACCCAGTACTTC.

The chain joins TRBV5-1 to TRBJ1-2; TRBD1 might be the D (6 bases). CDR3 length: 13 amino acids. Looked up from germline, CDR1 is SGHRS and CDR2 is YFSETQ. Deletions cut 4 bases from V and 8 bases from J, with 15 bases between. The CDR3 here is CASSTRTAVGYTF. The CDR3 DNA reads TGCGCCAGCAGCACCCGGACAGCTGTAGGCTACACCTTC.